A single sample gave rise to the 3 T cell receptor beta chains below, sequenced in a study of cytomegalovirus exposure and HLA in healthy donors. PCR employed 60 Vbeta and 13 Jbeta primers. The table came from immunoSEQ multiplex PCR; TCRdb's copy has only in-frame clones and leaves some out. The sample has fewer than 130,000 clones, 70% to 90% seen once; the top ten hold about 1.7%. Sequencing was carried out using PBMCs. These receptors were taken from a man aged 35 to 55 in good health and CMV-seronegative.

The chain uses TRBV28 and TRBJ1-2, with 7 bases that match TRBD1. The CDR3 extends over 13 amino acids. The germline CDR1 and CDR2 sequences are MDHEN and SYDVKM. V dropped 6 bases and J dropped 3; count of bases not matched to a gene: 4. The CDR3 DNA reads as TGTGCCAGCAGCGAAACAGGGGACTATGGCTACACCTTC. Amino acids: CASSETGDYGYTF.

This CDR3 is CSVETDGSYGYTF. The CDR3 DNA reads as TGCAGCGTTGAAACCGATGGGAGCTATGGCTACACCTTC. V is TRBV29-1 and J is TRBJ1-2; D not certain. The CDR3 spans 13 residues. Trimming removed 2 bases at V and 4 bases at J, with 11 bases between. The germline V gene has CDR1 SQVTM and CDR2 ANQGSEA.

The gene calls are TRBV6-1 and TRBJ1-5; D gene ambiguous. Germline CDR1 and CDR2: MNHNS and SASEGT. V was pared by 6 bases and J by 3 bases, with 9 bases between. The CDR3 is 13 amino acids. DNA for the CDR3: TGTGCCAGCAGGAGCACAGTCAATCAGCCCCAGCATTTT. Its protein product is CASRSTVNQPQHF.